The 6 T cell receptor beta chains reported below all come from one sample, sequenced in a study of post-analysis software for immune sequencing data. Regarding the study as a whole: Relative to controls, patients had about 5 TRBV segments at higher frequency, with TRBV5-6, TRBV5-1 and TRBV20-1 among these.

Their specific antigens are unknown. The library was made from cDNA and included unique molecular identifiers. TCRdb passed the PCR reads through MiXCR, listing each CDR3 protein once. The table records around 180,000 distinct CDR3 sequences, 30% of them present only once. Sequencing input: blood. These receptors all come from a girl between 5 and 17 years old with multiple sclerosis.

The chain uses TRBV7-3 and TRBJ2-1; TRBD2 is a possible D gene (6 bases). This CDR3 has 15 amino acids. Trimming took off 6 bases at V and 3 bases at J, with 15 bases between the two ends. Germline-derived CDR1 and CDR2 are SGHTA and FQGTGA. This chain's CDR3 is CASSLAGSGYNEQFF. The CDR3 region has the DNA TGTGCCAGCAGTTTGGCGGGGTCTGGCTACAATGAGCAGTTCTTC. Combining the CDR3 with reference TRBV7-3 and TRBJ2-1 gives the whole variable domain GAGVSQTPSNKVTEKGKYVELRCDPISGHTALYWYRQSLGQGPEFLIYFQGTGAADDSGLPNDRFFAVRPEGSVSTLKIQRTERGDSAVYLCASSLAGSGYNEQFFGPGTRLTVL.

This clonotype was recorded many times. This chain uses TRBV10-3 with TRBJ2-1; 8 bases are a match to TRBD2. The CDR3 is 12 amino acids. Per germline, CDR1 ENHRY and CDR2 SYGVKD. The V and J ends lost 11 bases and 7 bases, in that order; junction bases with no gene match: 7. The CDR3 nucleotides are TGTGCCCACTCTAGCGGGTTTAATGAGCAGTTCTTC. It is translated as CAHSSGFNEQFF.

There are a few counts of this clonotype. The chain uses TRBV7-8 and TRBJ2-6; D is perhaps TRBD1 or TRBD2 (6 bases each). This CDR3 region has 18 residues. V lost 5 bases, J lost 0 bases, and 17 bases lay in between. Germline V gene data show CDR1 as SGHVS and CDR2 as FQNEAQ. CDR3 amino acids: CASSAEGGPSSGANVLTF. The CDR3 DNA sequence: TGTGCCAGCAGCGCCGAGGGGGGCCCGAGCTCTGGGGCCAACGTCCTGACTTTC.

The rearrangement joins TRBV11-2 to TRBJ2-5, with 9 bases fitting TRBD1. V was clipped by 1 base and J by 4 bases; unmatched bases: 10. Germline-derived CDR1 and CDR2 are SGHAT and FQNNGV. The CDR3 has 17 residues. The CDR3 here is CASSLGAWTGAGETQYF. The CDR3 bases are TGTGCCAGCAGCTTAGGGGCATGGACAGGGGCTGGAGAGACCCAGTACTTC.

Details on this clonotype: This may be a read error: a much more frequent sequence differs by one nucleotide. The V call is TRBV5-1, the J call TRBJ2-3, with D possibly being TRBD2 (5 bases). Germline values: CDR1 SGHRS, CDR2 YFSETQ. The CDR3 is 13 amino acids. The CDR3 DNA is TGCGCCAGCAGCCGGGATCAAGGAGATGCGCAGTATTTT. It yields the protein CASSRDQGDAQYF.

J is TRBJ2-5 and V is TRBV3-1; 8 nucleotides align to TRBD2. This CDR3 spans 16 amino acids. V dropped 1 base and J dropped 4; count of bases not matched to a gene: 8. In germline, CDR1 is LGHDT, CDR2 YNNKEL (reference sequence). The CDR3 coding sequence is TGTGCCAGCAGCCAAGGTTCAATAGCGGGACCAGAGACCCAGTACTTC. It encodes CASSQGSIAGPETQYF.